The 2 T cell receptor beta chains given below trace back to one sample, sequenced in a study of naive and memory T cell subsets. Four PCR rounds used nested alpha and beta constant region primers plus the SP2 primer. In TCRdb, the 5' RACE reads were re-called with MiXCR into one record per CDR3 protein. The data contain about 62,000 distinct CDR3 sequences, 6% to 8.5% of them singletons. An oligonucleotide containing a UMI was ligated to the 3' end of TCR cDNA. The receptor source for this set is a female donor in good health.

The chain combines TRBV7-2 with TRBJ2-7; D may be TRBD1 or TRBD2 (5 bases each). The V end was cut by 5 bases, the J end by 2 bases, with 13 bases between. The germline CDR1 and CDR2 sequences are SGHTA and FQGNSA. CDR3 size: 14 residues. The DNA for the CDR3 is TGTGCCAGCAGCAGTGGGGACGGCCCCTACGAGCAGTACTTC. Translated: CASSSGDGPYEQYF.

This clonotype showed up just a few times. The CDR3 sequence is CASSADAGYNQPQHF. Here the CDR3 DNA reads TGTGCCAGTAGCGCTGACGCAGGGTACAATCAGCCCCAGCATTTT. The rearrangement links TRBV19 to TRBJ1-5, with TRBD1 as a possible D gene (5 bases). The germline V gene has CDR1 LNHDA and CDR2 SQIVND (reference sequence). The CDR3 is 15 residues long. Trimming cost V 6 bases and J 3 bases, with 15 bases left between them.